The 18 T cell receptor beta chains reported below all come from one sample, sequenced in a study of T cell changes during pregnancy in multiple sclerosis. Clones were sequenced by immunoSEQ multiplex PCR, and TCRdb holds only the in-frame ones, with some missing. The sample carries 70,000 or so clones, roughly 89% recorded once. This specimen was peripheral blood, taken in the third trimester of pregnancy. Receptors originate from a female donor in good health, enrolled as a control in a pregnancy study.

The CDR3, as DNA: TGCGCCAGCAGCCAAGCACGCCAGACTAACTATGGCTACACCTTC. This encodes CASSQARQTNYGYTF. The chain combines TRBV4-3 with TRBJ1-2; no definite D call. From germline, CDR1 is LGHNA and CDR2 YSLEER. V lost 1 base and J 0 bases, leaving 9 bases between the germline ends. The CDR3 covers 15 residues.

The genes are TRBV5-6 and TRBJ2-6, with TRBD1 as a possible D gene (6 bases). The ends were cut back, 0 bases at V and 2 bases at J, with 12 bases in the middle. The CDR3 is 17 residues long. In germline, CDR1 is SGHDT, CDR2 YYEEEE. CDR3 loop: CASSLGQASTGANVLTF. CDR3 nucleotide sequence: TGTGCCAGCAGCTTGGGACAGGCAAGCACTGGGGCCAACGTCCTGACTTTC.

The chain recombines TRBV5-1 with TRBJ1-6; 7 bases match TRBD1. J was trimmed by 5 bases and V by 3 bases; bases with no gene match: 2. The CDR3 sequence is 14 residues long. In germline, CDR1 is SGHRS, CDR2 YFSETQ. The CDR3 region is CASSYGQDNSPLHF. The CDR3 DNA is TGCGCCAGCAGCTATGGACAGGATAATTCACCCCTCCACTTT.

This chain links TRBV18 with TRBJ1-6; TRBD1 might be the D (6 bases). Per germline, CDR1 KGHSH and CDR2 LQKENI. CDR3 length: 15 amino acids. Trimming shortened V by 2 bases and J by 4 bases, and 9 bases separated the two germline ends. CDR3 protein: CASSPSGQYNSPLHF. DNA for the CDR3: TGTGCCAGCTCACCATCAGGACAGTATAATTCACCCCTCCACTTT.

V gene TRBV6-5 combines with J gene TRBJ2-3; 7 nucleotides match TRBD2. In germline, CDR1 is MNHEY, CDR2 SVGAGI. This CDR3 is built from 16 residues. V was clipped by 4 bases and J by 4 bases; unmatched bases: 11. The CDR3: CASSSPPGGRADTQYF. The CDR3 DNA is TGTGCCAGCAGTTCACCACCGGGGGGTAGGGCAGATACGCAGTATTTT.

J is TRBJ2-3 and V is TRBV1; TRBD2 was called by the table and not checked on the DNA. TRBV1 is a known pseudogene. The CDR3 extends over 16 amino acids. The CDR3 DNA is TGCACCAGCAGCCAAGATTGGAGCGACCACACAGATACGCAGTATTTT. Residues: CTSSQDWSDHTDTQYF.

The rearrangement links TRBV18 to TRBJ1-2; 7 bases are a match to TRBD1. Per germline, CDR1 KGHSH and CDR2 LQKENI. The junction had 11 bases not matched to a gene; V was cut back by 0 bases and J by 7 bases. This CDR3 is built from 16 residues. Here the CDR3 reads CASSPPVDRDLGGYTF. Written as DNA, the CDR3 is TGTGCCAGCTCACCACCGGTTGACAGGGACCTAGGTGGCTACACCTTC.

This rearrangement joins TRBV5-1 to TRBJ1-5, with 11 nucleotides matching TRBD1. The CDR3 totals 14 residues. Germline-derived CDR1 and CDR2 are SGHRS and YFSETQ. Germline trimming cut 3 bases from V and 6 bases from J; bases unmatched to any gene: 2. CDR3 amino acids: CASSWTGGSQPQHF. CDR3 DNA: TGCGCCAGCAGCTGGACAGGGGGCAGTCAGCCCCAGCATTTT.

The chain uses TRBV5-1 and TRBJ2-3; maybe TRBD1 (6 bases). V was trimmed by 0 bases and J by 5 bases, leaving 10 bases between them. CDR3 size: 14 residues. Germline lookup yields CDR1 SGHRS and CDR2 YFSETQ. The CDR3 DNA follows: TGCGCCAGCAGCTTGGAACAGGGACAAGATACGCAGTATTTT. Its protein is CASSLEQGQDTQYF.

The chain links TRBV7-8 to TRBJ2-7; 9 nucleotides agree with TRBD1. Germline V gives CDR1 SGHVS, CDR2 FQNEAQ. The CDR3 is made up of 16 amino acids. V lost 4 bases to trimming and J lost 5 bases; unmatched junction nucleotides: 12. CDR3 bases: TGTGCCAGCAGCTCGGGCGCCGGGACAGGGATCCACGAGCAGTACTTC. The encoded protein is CASSSGAGTGIHEQYF.

V usage is TRBV28 and J usage is TRBJ2-3; TRBD1 is a possible D gene (6 bases). With 3 bases removed from V and 0 bases from J, the gap between germline ends came to 19 bases. The germline V gene encodes CDR1 MDHEN and CDR2 SYDVKM. This CDR3 is built from 18 residues. CDR3 amino acids: CASSFPILTGRSTDTQYF. As DNA, the CDR3 is TGTGCCAGCAGTTTTCCGATACTGACAGGTCGGAGCACAGATACGCAGTATTTT.

The rearrangement joins TRBV27 to TRBJ1-2, with D unclear. V lost 3 bases and J 0 bases, leaving 8 bases between the germline ends. This CDR3 is 14 amino acids long. Per germline, CDR1 MNHEY and CDR2 SMNVEV (reference sequence). The CDR3 here is CASSFGGSNYGYTF. CDR3 bases: TGTGCCAGCAGTTTTGGCGGTTCTAACTATGGCTACACCTTC.

This clone has a single count. The chain uses TRBV27 and TRBJ2-7; 9 nucleotides line up with TRBD1. The germline CDR1 and CDR2 sequences are MNHEY and SMNVEV (reference sequence). The CDR3 contains 14 residues. V was clipped by 10 bases and J by 6 bases; unmatched bases: 13. CDR3 protein: CATRIGTGIGEQYF. In nucleotides, the CDR3 is TGTGCCACCAGGATTGGGACAGGGATCGGCGAGCAGTACTTC.

This clone was detected only once. This chain joins TRBV19 and TRBJ2-3, with 7 bases lining up with TRBD2. Germline V CDR1 and CDR2: LNHDA, SQIVND (reference sequence). Trimming took 3 bases from V and 1 from J; bases not matched to a gene: 4. CDR3 length: 15 residues. The CDR3 is CASSIPSGGTDTQYF. CDR3 nucleotides: TGTGCCAGTAGTATTCCGAGCGGGGGCACAGATACGCAGTATTTT.

The chain couples TRBV18 to TRBJ2-7; D ambiguous. V lost 6 bases to trimming and J lost 3 bases, with 12 bases between them. The CDR3 is 13 residues long. Germline-derived CDR1 and CDR2 are KGHSH and LQKENI. The CDR3 region is CASSPSSGYEQYF. The DNA for the CDR3 is TGTGCCAGCTCCCCCTCCTCGGGCTACGAGCAGTACTTC.

This clone was seen just once. The chain is built from TRBV5-4 and TRBJ2-7, with 7 bases identical to TRBD1. Germline values: CDR1 SGHNT, CDR2 YYREEE (reference sequence). The CDR3 totals 13 residues. J was trimmed by 6 bases and V by 2 bases; bases with no gene match: 5. This chain's CDR3 is CASSLTGVSEQYF. The CDR3 DNA follows: TGTGCCAGCAGCTTAACAGGGGTCTCCGAGCAGTACTTC.

On this clone itself: The sample holds other DNA sequences that translate to the same CDR3. This sequence joins TRBV11-2 and TRBJ2-1; unclear D gene. This CDR3 spans 14 amino acids. Trimming pared 2 bases from V and 1 base from J, leaving 6 bases between. The germline CDR1 and CDR2 sequences are SGHAT and FQNNGV. CDR3 in amino acids: CASSLLSSYNEQFF. The DNA of the CDR3 is TGTGCCAGCAGCTTATTGAGTTCCTACAATGAGCAGTTCTTC.

The CDR3 DNA reads as TGTGCCAGCGGGGGCAGGGATTACTACGAGCAGTACTTC. Its protein product is CASGGRDYYEQYF. This chain links TRBV2 with TRBJ2-7, with a tentative D call TRBD1 (6 bases). V lost 8 bases and J lost 3, with 14 bases in between. The CDR3 is made up of 13 amino acids. CDR1 is SNHLY and CDR2 is FYNNEI in the germline V gene.